This T cell receptor beta chain was recovered during a study of glioma-infiltrating T cells after dendritic cell vaccination. The CDR3 runs to 13 residues. The V and J ends lost 5 bases and 8 bases, in that order; junction bases with no gene match: 7. Per germline, CDR1 LNHDA and CDR2 SQIVND (reference sequence). The data were produced by immunoSEQ multiplex PCR, yet TCRdb's version contains in-frame clones alone and is incomplete. Of tens of thousands of clones detected, approximately 90% appear once; the ten largest clones hold 3% to 4%. This clone was seen a single time. Source: blood, taken before dendritic cell vaccination. The rearrangement links TRBV19 to TRBJ1-2; 8 bases are shared with TRBD1. The source of this sequence is a human donor with glioblastoma. CDR3 coding DNA: TGTGCCAGTAGTGGGCAGGGGGCGCAAGGCTACACCTTC. This encodes CASSGQGAQGYTF.